Only one count was recorded for the clone carrying this T cell receptor (beta chain). Its antigen remains unidentified. Other DNA sequences in this sample translate to the same CDR3. Single viable CD3+CD4+CD8-CD45RO+ cells were sorted as the memory CD4+ T cells. Measured with immunoSEQ multiplex PCR; TCRdb has only the in-frame clones, and not every one. The table includes about 75,000 clones, approximately 78% detected once. This entry comes from a study of memory CD4+ T cells and cytomegalovirus serostatus. Study-wide points: The CMV-associated TCR signature appears largely within the CD4+ memory repertoire.

The source is an adult in good health and CMV-seropositive. The sample was memory CD4+ T cells from blood.

This chain's CDR3 is CAWSVRQGDSPLHF. The CDR3 nucleotides read TGTGCCTGGAGTGTACGGCAGGGTGACTCACCCCTCCACTTT. The chain employs TRBV30 and TRBJ1-6; D is possibly TRBD1 (5 bases). Trimming took off 0 bases at V and 10 bases at J, with 13 bases between the two ends. The length of the CDR3 is 14 residues. Germline V lookup: CDR1 GTSNPN, CDR2 SVGIG (reference sequence).